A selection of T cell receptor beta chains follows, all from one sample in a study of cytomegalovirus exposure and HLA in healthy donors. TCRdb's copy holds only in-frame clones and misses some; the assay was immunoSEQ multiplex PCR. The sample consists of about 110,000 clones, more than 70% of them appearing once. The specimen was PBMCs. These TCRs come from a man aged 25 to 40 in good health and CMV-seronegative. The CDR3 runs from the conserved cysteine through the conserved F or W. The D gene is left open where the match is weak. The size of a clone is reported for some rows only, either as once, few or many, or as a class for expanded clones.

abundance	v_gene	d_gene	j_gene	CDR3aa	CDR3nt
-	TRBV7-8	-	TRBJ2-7	CASSSPVGGPSHEQYF	TGTGCCAGCAGCTCCCCTGTCGGAGGGCCTAGCCACGAGCAGTACTTC
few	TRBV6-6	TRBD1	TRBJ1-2	CASSYVGTGDDGYTF	TGTGCCAGCAGTTACGTCGGGACAGGGGATGATGGCTACACCTTC
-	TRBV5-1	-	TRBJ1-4	CASRLQGPTNEKLFF	TGCGCCAGCAGACTTCAGGGCCCAACTAATGAAAAACTGTTTTTT
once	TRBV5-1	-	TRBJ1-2	CASSSLTPGDYGYTF	TGCGCCAGCAGCTCCTTGACTCCCGGGGACTATGGCTACACCTTC
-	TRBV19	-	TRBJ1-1	CASSTGGVFGNTEAFF	TGTGCCAGTAGCACCGGCGGGGTTTTCGGGAACACTGAAGCTTTCTTT
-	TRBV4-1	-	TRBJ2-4	CASSQGLENIQYF	TGCGCCAGCAGCCAAGGGCTAGAGAACATTCAGTACTTC
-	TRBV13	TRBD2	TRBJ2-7	CASSLRGLGTYEQYF	TGTGCCAGCAGCTTAAGGGGACTAGGAACCTACGAGCAGTACTTC
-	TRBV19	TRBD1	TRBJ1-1	CASSPGTGLIAFF	TGTGCCAGTAGTCCTGGGACAGGGCTGATAGCTTTCTTT
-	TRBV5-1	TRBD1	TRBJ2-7	CASSLGGGQGREQYF	TGCGCCAGCAGCTTGGGTGGCGGACAGGGCAGAGAGCAGTACTTC
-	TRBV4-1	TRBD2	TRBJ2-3	CASSQVLGLAGGDTQYF	TGCGCCAGCAGCCAAGTCCTGGGACTAGCGGGAGGAGATACGCAGTATTTT
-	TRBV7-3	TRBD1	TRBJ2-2	CASSSWTGATGELFF	TGTGCCAGCAGCTCTTGGACAGGGGCCACCGGGGAGCTGTTTTTT
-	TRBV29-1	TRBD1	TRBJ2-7	CSAGTGTGEQYF	TGCAGCGCTGGGACAGGGACTGGCGAGCAGTACTTC
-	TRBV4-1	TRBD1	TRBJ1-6	CASSQEDRATAPLHF	TGCGCCAGCAGCCAAGAGGACAGGGCCACGGCACCCCTCCACTTT
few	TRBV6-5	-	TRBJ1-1	CASSYYSATEAFF	TGTGCCAGCAGTTACTACAGTGCCACTGAAGCTTTCTTT
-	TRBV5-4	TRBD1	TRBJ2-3	CASSGTGGADTQYF	TGTGCCAGCAGCGGGACAGGGGGCGCAGATACGCAGTATTTT
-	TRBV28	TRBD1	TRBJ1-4	CASSWTGSHEKLFF	TGTGCCAGCAGTTGGACAGGGTCACACGAAAAACTGTTTTTT
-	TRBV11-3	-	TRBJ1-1	CASSLSGQNTEAFF	TGTGCCAGCAGCCTCAGCGGCCAGAACACTGAAGCTTTCTTT
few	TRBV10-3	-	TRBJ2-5	CAISSTGGPGGETQYF	TGTGCCATCAGCTCCACTGGTGGTCCAGGAGGAGAGACCCAGTACTTC
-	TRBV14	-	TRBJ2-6	CASSQNTGANVLTF	TGTGCCAGCAGCCAAAATACTGGGGCCAACGTCCTGACTTTC
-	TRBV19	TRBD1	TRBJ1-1	CASRGTDRGSKAEAFF	TGTGCCAGTAGGGGTACGGACAGGGGCTCGAAGGCTGAAGCTTTCTTT
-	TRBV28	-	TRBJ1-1	CASRSGAGTEAFF	TGTGCCAGCAGGAGCGGGGCCGGCACTGAAGCTTTCTTT
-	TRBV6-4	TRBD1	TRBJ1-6	CASSFDDRANSPLHF	TGTGCCAGCAGCTTCGACGACAGGGCCAATTCACCCCTCCACTTT
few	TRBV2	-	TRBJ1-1	CASAGQYTEAFF	TGTGCCAGCGCGGGGCAATACACTGAAGCTTTCTTT
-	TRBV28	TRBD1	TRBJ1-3	CASSFGQGRLGGGNTIYF	TGTGCCAGCAGTTTCGGACAGGGGAGGCTGGGTGGAGGAAACACCATATATTTT
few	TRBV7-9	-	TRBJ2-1	CASSLARGNEQFF	TGTGCCAGCAGCTTAGCGCGAGGCAATGAGCAGTTCTTC
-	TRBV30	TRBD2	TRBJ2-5	CAWEDIAGYAWETQYF	TGTGCCTGGGAGGACATAGCGGGTTACGCTTGGGAGACCCAGTACTTC
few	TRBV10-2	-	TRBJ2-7	CATGVSSYEQYF	TGCGCCACCGGAGTATCTTCCTACGAGCAGTACTTC
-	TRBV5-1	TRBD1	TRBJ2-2	CASSETGGTGELFF	TGCGCCAGCAGCGAGACAGGGGGCACCGGGGAGCTGTTTTTT
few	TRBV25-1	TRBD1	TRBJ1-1	CASSGDRGNTEAFF	TGTGCCAGCAGTGGCGACAGGGGGAACACTGAAGCTTTCTTT
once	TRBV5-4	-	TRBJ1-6	CASSLDGGPTSPLHF	TGTGCCAGCAGCTTGGACGGGGGGCCAACTTCACCCCTCCACTTT